This TCR beta chain appears in the sequencing data of a study of OX40 agonist ivuxolimab in advanced cancers. Study-level information: People in dose escalation had one of these cancers: hepatocellular carcinoma, melanoma, renal cell or head and neck cancer. Findings of the study overall: Those patients achieving a partial response at 0.1-3.0 mg/kg showed among the lowest clonal expansion. On average, a greater number of expanded clones characterised CD8+ T cells relative to CD4+. CD4+ and CD8+ blood T cells expanded clonally by week 6 at 0.1 to 3.0 mg/kg.

Germline CDR1 is SGHRS and CDR2 is YFSETQ. CDR3 size: 15 residues. For this clone: The antigen remains undetermined. The germline gene is not matched at one end of the junction; a read error may be the cause. The sample holds other DNA sequences that translate to the same CDR3.

TCRdb keeps only in-frame clones here, not all; method: immunoSEQ multiplex PCR. The sample records some 63,000 clones, approximately 92% being singletons. The chain is built from TRBV5-1 and TRBJ2-7; TRBD2 aligns across 10 bases. This material consisted of CD4+ or CD8+ T cells sorted from blood, taken in a trial of the OX40 agonist ivuxolimab. The origin of this receptor is an adult with an advanced solid tumor such as melanoma, head and neck, liver or kidney cancer. This chain's CDR3 is CASSFASGGKYEQYF. DNA for the CDR3: TGCGCCAGCAGCTTCGCTAGCGGGGGAAAGTACGAGCAATACTTC.